This passage covers 24 T cell receptor beta chains from one sample sequenced in a study of blood T cell repertoires in COVID-19. Data came from immunoSEQ multiplex PCR; TCRdb stores just in-frame clones and leaves some out. The sample records approximately 230,000 clones, about 86% being singletons. Sequencing input: peripheral blood. The receptors come from an elderly man with acute or convalescent COVID-19.

The V call is TRBV6-6, the J call TRBJ1-6; TRBD1 matches 9 bases. Losses at the gene ends were 4 bases for V and 9 bases for J; bases not matched to a gene: 10. This CDR3 contains 16 residues. The germline V gene has CDR1 MNHNY and CDR2 SVGAGI (reference sequence). The CDR3: CASSSPPGQGTSPLHF. The CDR3 nucleotides read TGTGCCAGCAGTTCCCCTCCGGGACAGGGCACTTCACCCCTCCACTTT.

This clone came up a few times. The V and J genes are TRBV14 and TRBJ2-3; no clear D. The ends were cut back, 1 base at V and 1 base at J, with 3 bases in the middle. Germline CDR1 is SGHDN and CDR2 is FVKESK. This CDR3 has 13 amino acids. CDR3 amino acids: CASSQAGTDTQYF. As DNA, the CDR3 is TGTGCCAGCAGCCAAGCGGGCACAGATACGCAGTATTTT.

This chain joins TRBV7-2 and TRBJ2-2; the D gene is possibly TRBD2 (6 bases). The germline V and J ends were trimmed by 3 bases and 6 bases, with 14 bases remaining between them. CDR1 is SGHTA, CDR2 FQGNSA, per germline. The CDR3 is 15 residues long. CDR3 sequence: CASSLWREASGELFF. In DNA, the CDR3 is TGTGCCAGCAGCTTGTGGCGGGAAGCGTCCGGGGAGCTGTTTTTT.

The chain recombines TRBV27 with TRBJ1-5, with TRBD1 matching 7 bases. Losses at the gene ends were 7 bases for V and 2 bases for J; bases not matched to a gene: 20. This CDR3 has 19 amino acids. Germline CDR1 and CDR2: MNHEY and SMNVEV (reference sequence). The CDR3 reads CASKPRGGRQLGGNQPQHF. In DNA form, the CDR3 reads TGTGCCAGCAAACCCCGAGGGGGCCGGCAATTGGGGGGCAATCAGCCCCAGCATTTT.

This chain connects TRBV5-3 to TRBJ1-5; 8 bases fit TRBD1. TRBV5-3 is an ORF; its function is uncertain. V shed 0 bases, J shed 0 bases, and the junction held 8 bases outside the gene matches. The CDR3 covers 18 residues. The CDR3 is CARSLVWSGGLSNQPQHF. CDR3 bases: TGTGCCAGAAGCTTGGTTTGGTCAGGGGGCCTTAGCAATCAGCCCCAGCATTTT.

In its sample, this clone was seen once. The chain carries TRBV10-3 and TRBJ1-4; no definite D call. Germline V gene data show CDR1 as ENHRY and CDR2 as SYGVKD. V dropped 3 bases and J dropped 7 bases, with 9 bases sitting between them. CDR3 length: 13 residues. CDR3 sequence: CAISDSAGEKLFF. The CDR3 DNA reads TGTGCCATCAGTGACAGCGCCGGTGAAAAACTGTTTTTT.

This chain joins TRBV5-4 and TRBJ1-1; D possibly corresponds to TRBD1 (6 bases). Germline V CDR1 and CDR2: SGHNT, YYREEE (reference sequence). The CDR3 is made up of 14 amino acids. Trimming pared 6 bases from V and 1 base from J, leaving 13 bases between. CDR3 region: CASTKGGGNTEAFF. CDR3 in DNA: TGTGCCAGCACAAAGGGAGGGGGGAACACTGAAGCTTTCTTT. The whole variable domain, filled in from reference TRBV5-4 and TRBJ1-1, reads ETGVTQSPTHLIKTRGQQVTLRCSSQSGHNTVSWYQQALGQGPQFIFQYYREEENGRGNFPPRFSGLQFPNYSSELNVNALELDDSALYLCASTKGGGNTEAFFGQGTRLTVV.

V is TRBV6-2 or TRBV6-3 and J is TRBJ2-1, with 9 bases identical to TRBD1. Losses at the gene ends were 2 bases for V and 5 bases for J; bases not matched to a gene: 10. The CDR3 sequence is 17 residues long. Per germline, CDR1 MNHEY and CDR2 SVGEGT. The CDR3 spells CASSYLTGTGPHNEQFF. The CDR3, as DNA: TGTGCCAGCAGTTACCTCACCGGGACAGGGCCCCACAATGAGCAGTTCTTC.

This clone was observed a single time. The rearrangement joins TRBV19 to TRBJ2-5; 7 nucleotides match TRBD1. The trim removed 9 bases at V and 5 bases at J, leaving 15 bases unmatched. The CDR3 runs to 15 residues. Germline V lookup: CDR1 LNHDA, CDR2 SQIVND (reference sequence). CDR3 DNA sequence: TGTGCCAGCCGAAACAGAGGACAGGTTCGGGAGACCCAGTACTTC. Amino acid sequence: CASRNRGQVRETQYF. Full variable domain (outside the CDR3, taken from reference TRBV19 and TRBJ2-5): DGGITQSPKYLFRKEGQNVTLSCEQNLNHDAMYWYRQDPGQGLRLIYYSQIVNDFQKGDIAEGYSVSREKKESFPLTVTSAQKNPTAFYLCASRNRGQVRETQYFGPGTRLLVL.

The chain carries TRBV6-5 and TRBJ2-7; D ambiguous. Trimming left V 5 bases short and J 8 bases short, with 13 bases between. This CDR3 is 12 amino acids long. Germline lookup yields CDR1 MNHEY and CDR2 SVGAGI. CDR3 residues: CASSPIFGQQYF. The CDR3 bases are TGTGCCAGCAGTCCTATATTTGGTCAGCAGTACTTC.

This rearrangement joins TRBV4-3 to TRBJ1-4; D is undetermined. Germline V gives CDR1 LGHNA, CDR2 YSLEER. The V end was cut by 0 bases, the J end by 11 bases, with 10 bases between. This CDR3 is 13 amino acids long. The CDR3 sequence: CASSQDAWEKLFF. Written as DNA, the CDR3 is TGCGCCAGCAGCCAAGATGCGTGGGAGAAACTGTTTTTT.

The rearrangement uses TRBV19 and TRBJ1-6, with TRBD1 as a possible D gene (5 bases). The CDR3 length is 13 residues. From germline, CDR1 is LNHDA and CDR2 SQIVND (reference sequence). Trimming left V 10 bases short and J 7 bases short, with 14 bases between. CDR3 sequence (DNA): TGTGCCACCGGGCGGGGGAAGAATTCACCCCTCCACTTT. Protein sequence: CATGRGKNSPLHF.

The V gene is TRBV2, the J gene TRBJ2-7; the match to TRBD1 covers 9 bases. The CDR3 sequence is 12 residues long. Germline loops: CDR1 SNHLY, CDR2 FYNNEI. V was clipped by 7 bases and J by 5 bases; unmatched bases: 3. The CDR3 loop reads CASNRGRDEQYF. The CDR3 DNA sequence: TGTGCCAGCAACAGGGGGCGCGACGAGCAGTACTTC. Variable domain in full (rest from reference TRBV2 and TRBJ2-7): EPEVTQTPSHQVTQMGQEVILRCVPISNHLYFYWYRQILGQKVEFLVSFYNNEISEKSEIFDDQFSVERPDGSNFTLKIRSTKLEDSAMYFCASNRGRDEQYFGPGTRLTVT.

The chain recombines TRBV7-2 with TRBJ2-7; D may be TRBD1 (6 bases). Germline assignment: CDR1 SGHTA and CDR2 FQGNSA. This CDR3 is 16 amino acids long. Trimming stripped 2 bases from V and 3 bases from J, with 17 bases between. The CDR3 bases are TGTGCCAGCAGCTTAATTGGTTGGGGACAAAACTACGAGCAGTACTTC. It translates to CASSLIGWGQNYEQYF.

The rearrangement joins TRBV3-1 (or the pseudogene TRBV3-2) to TRBJ2-3; 13 nucleotides line up with TRBD2. The CDR3 covers 17 residues. The germline V gene has CDR1 LGHDT and CDR2 YNNKEL (reference sequence). J gave up 5 bases and V 0 bases, and 5 bases lay outside the gene matches. CDR3 nucleotide sequence: TGTGCCAGCAGCCAAGACGGTCGACTAGCGGGAGGAGATACGCAGTATTTT. Translation gives CASSQDGRLAGGDTQYF.

The V and J genes are TRBV6-4 and TRBJ1-5; 9 bases match TRBD1. CDR1 is MRHNA, CDR2 SNTAGT, per germline. The CDR3 is 16 residues long. J was trimmed by 5 bases and V by 5 bases; bases with no gene match: 10. In nucleotides, the CDR3 is TGTGCCAGCAGTCCCTCCTTCGGACAGGGGCATCAGCCCCAGCATTTT. It is translated as CASSPSFGQGHQPQHF.

The rearrangement joins TRBV28 to TRBJ2-1; D is unclear. The CDR3 is 12 amino acids. The germline V gene encodes CDR1 MDHEN and CDR2 SYDVKM. With 5 bases removed from V and 7 bases from J, the gap between germline ends came to 9 bases. CDR3 in amino acids: CASSPRPNEQFF. CDR3 coding DNA: TGTGCCAGCAGTCCCAGGCCAAATGAGCAGTTCTTC.

This clone was found once. The rearrangement links TRBV7-3 to TRBJ2-3; D perhaps matches TRBD2 (6 bases). Germline assignment: CDR1 SGHTA and CDR2 FQGTGA. The CDR3 runs 16 residues. V dropped 3 bases and J dropped 4 bases, with 17 bases sitting between them. The DNA of the CDR3 is TGTGCCAGCAGCTTTTACCGGGGAGGAGTGCCAGATACGCAGTATTTT. The encoded protein is CASSFYRGGVPDTQYF.

The chain has TRBV7-3 and TRBJ2-2, with TRBD2 identical over 10 bases. After removal of 3 bases from V and 4 bases from J, the junction contained 2 bases not matched to a gene. CDR3 length: 15 residues. Germline-derived CDR1 and CDR2 are SGHTA and FQGTGA. CDR3 region: CASSLLAGVTGELFF. CDR3 DNA: TGTGCCAGCAGCTTGCTAGCGGGAGTCACCGGGGAGCTGTTTTTT.

This chain joins TRBV7-2 and TRBJ2-2; TRBD1 matches 11 bases. V lost 5 bases to trimming and J lost 9 bases; unmatched junction nucleotides: 11. The germline V gene encodes CDR1 SGHTA and CDR2 FQGNSA. CDR3 length: 16 residues. CDR3: CASSPLDRGLRWELFF. DNA of the CDR3: TGTGCCAGCAGCCCTCTGGACAGGGGGCTCCGTTGGGAGCTGTTTTTT.

The chain employs TRBV5-6 and TRBJ1-4, with D maybe TRBD1 (5 bases). Germline CDR1 SGHDT, CDR2 YYEEEE. Trimming removed 3 bases at V and 5 bases at J, with 11 bases between. The CDR3 has 14 residues. CDR3 sequence reads: CASSWGVNNEKLFF. CDR3 in DNA: TGTGCCAGCAGCTGGGGGGTCAACAATGAAAAACTGTTTTTT.

V is TRBV7-2 and J is TRBJ1-6; D is ambiguous. This CDR3 comprises 16 residues. CDR1 is SGHTA and CDR2 is FQGNSA in the germline V gene. V lost 2 bases, J lost 6 bases, and 14 bases lay in between. The CDR3 loop is CASSLYGGQFNSPLHF. In nucleotides, the CDR3 is TGTGCCAGCAGCTTATACGGAGGGCAATTTAATTCACCCCTCCACTTT.

CDR3 DNA sequence: TGTGCCAGCAGCTTGGCGGGGGGGGCGATATCCTACAATGAGCAGTTCTTC. Translation gives CASSLAGGAISYNEQFF. The J gene is TRBJ2-1, the V gene TRBV5-6, with TRBD2 matching over 8 bases. The CDR3 runs 17 residues. The V and J ends lost 0 bases and 1 base, in that order; junction bases with no gene match: 6. Germline V CDR1 and CDR2: SGHDT, YYEEEE.

This clone was recorded at least ten times. J is TRBJ1-2 and V is TRBV7-3, with D tentatively TRBD1 (5 bases). V lost 1 base, J lost 7 bases, and 16 bases lay in between. The germline gives CDR1 SGHTA, CDR2 FQGTGA. The CDR3 contains 15 residues. The CDR3 is CASSLSGTAFVGYTF. CDR3 DNA: TGTGCCAGCAGCTTAAGCGGGACCGCGTTCGTTGGCTACACCTTC.